The entry that follows covers one T cell receptor beta chain sequence. Authors' data handling: Amplification of reference gene primers provided the estimated nucleated cell counts. Libraries were prepared by immunoSEQ multiplex PCR; TCRdb keeps only in-frame clonotypes and omits some of them. V, J and clone size reflect that table, while D and trimming were determined from the DNA. The table lists around 180,000 clones, 88% of them singletons. This entry is derived from a study of blood T cell repertoires in COVID-19. Looking at the study overall: The cDNA or gDNA used as material had been derived from T cells, B-cell-depleted T cells, or PBMCs.

The CDR3 has 16 amino acids. Germline CDR1 SNHLY, CDR2 FYNNEI. Trimming removed 5 bases at V and 1 base at J, with 14 bases between. This TCR derives from a woman between 25 and 40 years old with acute or convalescent COVID-19. The sample was peripheral blood. The chain links TRBV2 to TRBJ2-2; TRBD2 might be the D (6 bases). The CDR3 loop is CASSKVSGRNTGELFF. CDR3 nucleotide sequence: TGTGCCAGCAGTAAAGTTAGCGGAAGGAACACCGGGGAGCTGTTTTTT. Full variable domain (outside the CDR3, taken from reference TRBV2 and TRBJ2-2): EPEVTQTPSHQVTQMGQEVILRCVPISNHLYFYWYRQILGQKVEFLVSFYNNEISEKSEIFDDQFSVERPDGSNFTLKIRSTKLEDSAMYFCASSKVSGRNTGELFFGEGSRLTVL.